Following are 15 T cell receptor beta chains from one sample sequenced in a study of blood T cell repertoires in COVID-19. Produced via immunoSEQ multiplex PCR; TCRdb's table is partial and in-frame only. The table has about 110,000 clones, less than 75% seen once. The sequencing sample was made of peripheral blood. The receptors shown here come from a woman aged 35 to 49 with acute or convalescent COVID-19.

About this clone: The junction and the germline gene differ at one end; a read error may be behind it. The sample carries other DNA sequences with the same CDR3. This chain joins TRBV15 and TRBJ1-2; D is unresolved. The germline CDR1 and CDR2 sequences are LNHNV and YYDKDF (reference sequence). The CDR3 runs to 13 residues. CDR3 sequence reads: CATSRDHGYGYTF. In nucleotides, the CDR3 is TGTGCCACCAGCAGAGATCACGGGTATGGCTACACCTTT.

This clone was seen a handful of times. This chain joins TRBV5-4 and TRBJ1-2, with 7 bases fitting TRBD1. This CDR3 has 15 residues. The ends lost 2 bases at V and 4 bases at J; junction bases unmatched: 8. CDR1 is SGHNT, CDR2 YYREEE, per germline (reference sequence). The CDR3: CASSLGGDRFYGYTF. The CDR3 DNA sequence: TGTGCCAGCAGCTTAGGAGGGGACAGATTCTATGGCTACACCTTC.

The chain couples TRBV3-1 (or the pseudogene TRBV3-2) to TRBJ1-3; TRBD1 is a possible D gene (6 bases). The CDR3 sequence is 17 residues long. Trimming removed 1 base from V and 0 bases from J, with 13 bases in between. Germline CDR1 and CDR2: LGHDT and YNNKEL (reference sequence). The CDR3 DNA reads TGTGCCAGCAGCCAAGGATGGTCAGGGGCCTCTGGAAACACCATATATTTT. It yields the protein CASSQGWSGASGNTIYF.

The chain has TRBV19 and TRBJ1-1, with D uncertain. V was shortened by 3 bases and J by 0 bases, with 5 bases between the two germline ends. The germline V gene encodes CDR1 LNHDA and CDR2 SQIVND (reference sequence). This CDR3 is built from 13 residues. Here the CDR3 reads CASSILLNTEAFF. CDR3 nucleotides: TGTGCCAGTAGTATCCTCTTGAACACTGAAGCTTTCTTT.

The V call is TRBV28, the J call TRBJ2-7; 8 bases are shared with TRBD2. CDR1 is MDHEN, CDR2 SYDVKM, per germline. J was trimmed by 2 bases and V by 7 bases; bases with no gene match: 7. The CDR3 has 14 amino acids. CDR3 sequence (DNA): TGTGCCAGCAACCGACTAGCGCGTACCTACGAGCAGTACTTC. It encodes CASNRLARTYEQYF.

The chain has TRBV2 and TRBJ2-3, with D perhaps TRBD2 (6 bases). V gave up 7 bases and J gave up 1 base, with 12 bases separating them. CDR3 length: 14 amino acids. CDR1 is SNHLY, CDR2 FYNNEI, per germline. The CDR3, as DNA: TGTGCCAGCATGGAGGGAACAGGCACAGATACGCAGTATTTT. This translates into CASMEGTGTDTQYF.

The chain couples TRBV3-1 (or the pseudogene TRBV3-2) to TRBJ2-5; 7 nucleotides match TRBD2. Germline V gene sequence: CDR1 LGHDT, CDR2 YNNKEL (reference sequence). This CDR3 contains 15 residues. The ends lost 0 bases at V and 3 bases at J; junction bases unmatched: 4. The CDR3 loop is CASSQDWGGEETQYF. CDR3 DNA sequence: TGTGCCAGCAGCCAAGATTGGGGGGGGGAAGAGACCCAGTACTTC.

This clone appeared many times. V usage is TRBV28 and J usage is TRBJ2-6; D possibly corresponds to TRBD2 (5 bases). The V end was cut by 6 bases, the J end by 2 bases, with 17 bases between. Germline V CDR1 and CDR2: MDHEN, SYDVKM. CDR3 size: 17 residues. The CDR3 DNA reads TGTGCCAGCAGAATTACGGGGTCCCGGCCTGGGGCCAACGTCCTGACTTTC. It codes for CASRITGSRPGANVLTF.

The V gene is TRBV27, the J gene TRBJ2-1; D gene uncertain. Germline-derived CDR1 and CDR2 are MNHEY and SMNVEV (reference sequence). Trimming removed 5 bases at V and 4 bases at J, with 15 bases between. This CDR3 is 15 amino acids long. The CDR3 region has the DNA TGTGCCAGCAGTCGGTTTGGAGAAGTTTACAATGAGCAGTTCTTC. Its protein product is CASSRFGEVYNEQFF.

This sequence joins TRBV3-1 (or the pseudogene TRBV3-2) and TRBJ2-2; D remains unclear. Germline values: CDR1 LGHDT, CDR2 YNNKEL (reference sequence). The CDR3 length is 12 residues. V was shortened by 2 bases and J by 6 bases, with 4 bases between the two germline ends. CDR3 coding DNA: TGTGCCAGCAGCCAATCCGCCGGGGAGCTGTTTTTT. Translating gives CASSQSAGELFF.

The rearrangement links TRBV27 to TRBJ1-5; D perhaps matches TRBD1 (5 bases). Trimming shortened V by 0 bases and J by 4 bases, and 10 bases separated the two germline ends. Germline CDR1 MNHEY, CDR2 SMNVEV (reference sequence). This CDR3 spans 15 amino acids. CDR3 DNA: TGTGCCAGCAGTTTATCGCGGGACTGGAATCAGCCCCAGCATTTT. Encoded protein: CASSLSRDWNQPQHF.

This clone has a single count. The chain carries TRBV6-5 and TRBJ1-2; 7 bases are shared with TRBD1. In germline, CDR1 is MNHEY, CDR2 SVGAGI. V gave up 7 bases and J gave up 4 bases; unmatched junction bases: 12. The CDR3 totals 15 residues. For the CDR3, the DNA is TGTGCCAGCAACGCCGGGACAGTCCTATCCTATGGCTACACCTTC. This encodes CASNAGTVLSYGYTF.

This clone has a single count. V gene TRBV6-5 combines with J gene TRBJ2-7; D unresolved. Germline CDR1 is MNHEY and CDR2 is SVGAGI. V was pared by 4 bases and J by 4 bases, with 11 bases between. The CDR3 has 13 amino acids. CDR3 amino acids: CASSLGYSYEQYF. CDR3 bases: TGTGCCAGCAGTTTGGGCTACTCGTACGAGCAGTACTTC.

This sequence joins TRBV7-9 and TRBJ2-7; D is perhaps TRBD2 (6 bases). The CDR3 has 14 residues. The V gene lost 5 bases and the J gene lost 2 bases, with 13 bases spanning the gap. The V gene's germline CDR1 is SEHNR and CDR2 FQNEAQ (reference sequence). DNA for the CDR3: TGTGCCAGCAGCCTGGGGGGACCCCCCTACGAGCAGTACTTC. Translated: CASSLGGPPYEQYF.

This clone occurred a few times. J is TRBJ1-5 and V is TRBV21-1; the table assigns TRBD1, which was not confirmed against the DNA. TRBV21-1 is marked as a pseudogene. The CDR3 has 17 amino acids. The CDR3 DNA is TGTGCCAGCAACAAAGGTCGGGACAGGTTCCTCAATCAGCCCCAGCATTTT. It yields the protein CASNKGRDRFLNQPQHF.